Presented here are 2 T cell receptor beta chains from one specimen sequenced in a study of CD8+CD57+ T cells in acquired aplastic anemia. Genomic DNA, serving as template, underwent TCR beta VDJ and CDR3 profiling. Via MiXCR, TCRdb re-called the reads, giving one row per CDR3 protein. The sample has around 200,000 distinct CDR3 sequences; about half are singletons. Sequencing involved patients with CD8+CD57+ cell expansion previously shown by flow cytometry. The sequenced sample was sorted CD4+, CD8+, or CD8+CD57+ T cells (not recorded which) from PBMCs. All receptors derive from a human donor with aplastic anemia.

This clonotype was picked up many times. The CDR3 is CASSQDLGYEQYF. Here the CDR3 DNA reads TGCGCCAGCAGCCAAGATTTAGGATACGAGCAGTACTTC. This rearrangement joins TRBV4-1 to TRBJ2-7; D unclear. Trimming took off 0 bases at V and 4 bases at J, with 7 bases between the two ends. Germline assignment: CDR1 MGHRA and CDR2 YSYEKL. The CDR3 consists of 13 residues.

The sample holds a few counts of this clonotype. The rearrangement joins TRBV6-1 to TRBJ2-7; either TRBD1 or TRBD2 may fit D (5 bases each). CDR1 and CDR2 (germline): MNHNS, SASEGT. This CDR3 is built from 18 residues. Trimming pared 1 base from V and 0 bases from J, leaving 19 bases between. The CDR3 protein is CASSEDRWGIPNSYEQYF. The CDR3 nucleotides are TGTGCCAGCAGTGAAGATCGGTGGGGGATCCCAAACTCCTACGAGCAGTACTTC.